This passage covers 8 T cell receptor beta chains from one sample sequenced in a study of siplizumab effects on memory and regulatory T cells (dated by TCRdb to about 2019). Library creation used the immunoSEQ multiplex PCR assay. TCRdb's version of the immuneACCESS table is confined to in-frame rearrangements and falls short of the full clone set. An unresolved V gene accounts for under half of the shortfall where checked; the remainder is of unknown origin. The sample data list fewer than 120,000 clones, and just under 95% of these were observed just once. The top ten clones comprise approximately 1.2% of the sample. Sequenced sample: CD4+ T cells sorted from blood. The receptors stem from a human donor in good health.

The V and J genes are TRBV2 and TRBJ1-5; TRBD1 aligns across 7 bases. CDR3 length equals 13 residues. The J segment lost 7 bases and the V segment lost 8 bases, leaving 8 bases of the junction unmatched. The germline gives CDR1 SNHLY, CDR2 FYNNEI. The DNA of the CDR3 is TGTGCCAGCGGGCAGGGGGTAAGGCAGCCCCAGCATTTT. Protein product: CASGQGVRQPQHF. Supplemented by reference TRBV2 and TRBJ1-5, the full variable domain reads EPEVTQTPSHQVTQMGQEVILRCVPISNHLYFYWYRQILGQKVEFLVSFYNNEISEKSEIFDDQFSVERPDGSNFTLKIRSTKLEDSAMYFCASGQGVRQPQHFGDGTRLSIL.

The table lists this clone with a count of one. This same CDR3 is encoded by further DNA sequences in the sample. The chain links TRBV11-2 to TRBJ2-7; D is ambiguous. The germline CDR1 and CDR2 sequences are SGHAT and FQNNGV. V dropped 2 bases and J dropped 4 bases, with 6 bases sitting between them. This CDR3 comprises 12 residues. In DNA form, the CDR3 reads TGTGCCAGCAGCTTAAGGGTTTACGAGCAGTACTTC. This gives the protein CASSLRVYEQYF. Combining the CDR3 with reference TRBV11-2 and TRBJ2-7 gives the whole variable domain EAGVAQSPRYKIIEKRQSVAFWCNPISGHATLYWYQQILGQGPKLLIQFQNNGVVDDSQLPKDRFSAERLKGVDSTLKIQPAKLEDSAVYLCASSLRVYEQYFGPGTRLTVT.

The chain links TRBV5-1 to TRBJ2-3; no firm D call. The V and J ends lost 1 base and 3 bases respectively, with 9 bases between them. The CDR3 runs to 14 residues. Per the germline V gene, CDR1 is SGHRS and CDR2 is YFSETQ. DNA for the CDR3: TGCGCCAGCAGCTTGACAGCCGAGACAGATACGCAGTATTTT. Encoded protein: CASSLTAETDTQYF. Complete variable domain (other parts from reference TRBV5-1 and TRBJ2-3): KAGVTQTPRYLIKTRGQQVTLSCSPISGHRSVSWYQQTPGQGLQFLFEYFSETQRNKGNFPGRFSGRQFSNSRSEMNVSTLELGDSALYLCASSLTAETDTQYFGPGTRLTVL.

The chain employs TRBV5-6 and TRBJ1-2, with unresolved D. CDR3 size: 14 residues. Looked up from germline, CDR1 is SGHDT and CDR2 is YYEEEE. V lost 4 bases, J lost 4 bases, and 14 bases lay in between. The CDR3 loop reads CASSVRGWTYGYTF. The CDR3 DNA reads TGTGCCAGCAGCGTCCGCGGGTGGACCTATGGCTACACCTTC.

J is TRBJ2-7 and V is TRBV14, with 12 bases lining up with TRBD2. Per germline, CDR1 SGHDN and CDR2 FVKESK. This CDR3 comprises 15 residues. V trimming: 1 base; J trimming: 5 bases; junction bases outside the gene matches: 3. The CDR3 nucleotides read TGTGCCAGCAGCCAAGGTTCTAGCGGGAGGGACGAGCAGTACTTC. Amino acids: CASSQGSSGRDEQYF.

CDR3 bases: TGTGCCAGCAGTGTAGCGGGGGGAGAGACCCAGTACTTC. This codes for CASSVAGGETQYF. The V gene is TRBV6-1, the J gene TRBJ2-5, with 10 bases identical to TRBD2. CDR3 length equals 13 residues. Trimming removed 4 bases from V and 4 bases from J; junction bases left unmatched: 0. Germline values: CDR1 MNHNS, CDR2 SASEGT.

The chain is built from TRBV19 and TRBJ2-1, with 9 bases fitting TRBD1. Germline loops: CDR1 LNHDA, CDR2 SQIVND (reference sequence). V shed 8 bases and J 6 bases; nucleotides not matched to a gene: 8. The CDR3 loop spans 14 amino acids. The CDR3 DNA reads TGTGCCAGTGAGGCGACAGGGGGGGGCAATGAGCAGTTCTTC. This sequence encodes CASEATGGGNEQFF. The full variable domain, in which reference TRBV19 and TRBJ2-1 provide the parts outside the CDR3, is DGGITQSPKYLFRKEGQNVTLSCEQNLNHDAMYWYRQDPGQGLRLIYYSQIVNDFQKGDIAEGYSVSREKKESFPLTVTSAQKNPTAFYLCASEATGGGNEQFFGPGTRLTVL.

The CDR3: CAWRDFQETQYF. The DNA for the CDR3 is TGTGCCTGGCGGGACTTCCAAGAGACCCAGTACTTC. This chain uses TRBV30 with TRBJ2-5; perhaps TRBD2 as D (6 bases). V lost 5 bases and J 1 base, leaving 8 bases between the germline ends. Germline V gene lookup returns CDR1 GTSNPN and CDR2 SVGIG (reference sequence). The CDR3 runs 12 residues.